This entry lists 12 T cell receptor beta chains sequenced from one sample in a study of cytomegalovirus exposure and HLA in healthy donors. 13 Jbeta primers and 60 Vbeta primers were used for the PCR. TCRdb keeps only in-frame clones here, not all; method: immunoSEQ multiplex PCR. The profile shows approximately 150,000 clones, approximately 71% of them singletons. Material: PBMCs. The receptors originated from a man aged 18 to 29 in good health and CMV-seropositive.

This clone was counted a few times. This chain connects TRBV19 to TRBJ1-5; 7 nucleotides match TRBD1. Germline values: CDR1 LNHDA, CDR2 SQIVND (reference sequence). The CDR3 runs 15 residues. J lost 7 bases, V lost 3 bases, and 9 bases had no gene match. The DNA of the CDR3 is TGTGCCAGTAGTATTAAGGGCACAGGGGAGCAGCCCCAGCATTTT. Translated, it gives CASSIKGTGEQPQHF.

The chain uses TRBV28 and TRBJ2-3; 7 bases match TRBD2. CDR1 is MDHEN, CDR2 SYDVKM, per germline. After removal of 8 bases from V and 0 bases from J, the junction contained 8 bases not matched to a gene. This CDR3 is 15 amino acids long. The CDR3 bases are TGTGCCAGCCATCTCAGCGGGACGAGCACAGATACGCAGTATTTT. Its protein product is CASHLSGTSTDTQYF.

The chain uses TRBV29-1 and TRBJ2-7; TRBD2 matches 7 bases. The V gene end was trimmed by 7 bases and the J gene end by 2 bases; junction bases not matched to a gene: 14. Germline-derived CDR1 and CDR2 are SQVTM and ANQGSEA. The CDR3 has 15 residues. The CDR3 region has the DNA TGCAGCGCTAGGCGCGGGAGCGGGACGACCTACGAGCAGTACTTC. It encodes CSARRGSGTTYEQYF.

The gene calls are TRBV28 and TRBJ1-5, with D possibly being TRBD1 (5 bases). The CDR3 consists of 12 residues. CDR1 MDHEN and CDR2 SYDVKM come from the germline V gene. Trimming took 2 bases from V and 11 from J, leaving 10 bases between them. The CDR3 region has the DNA TGTGCCAGCAGTTTAGACAGCCTGGCCCAGCATTTT. It is translated as CASSLDSLAQHF.

This clone has only one observation. The chain carries TRBV28 and TRBJ2-3; TRBD2 might be the D (6 bases). Deletions cut 6 bases from V and 5 bases from J, with 18 bases between. This CDR3 comprises 15 residues. Per germline, CDR1 MDHEN and CDR2 SYDVKM. CDR3: CASRPPGGPGDTQYF. The CDR3 DNA sequence: TGTGCCAGCAGACCCCCCGGGGGACCTGGAGATACGCAGTATTTT.

The chain employs TRBV4-2 and TRBJ2-1; D is unresolved. V dropped 5 bases and J dropped 5 bases, with 16 bases sitting between them. The V gene's germline CDR1 is LGHNA and CDR2 YNFKEQ. The CDR3 is 15 residues long. CDR3 in DNA: TGTGCCAGCAGCTTGGCCCCGTATGAGGACAATGAGCAGTTCTTC. Amino acids: CASSLAPYEDNEQFF.

The sample holds a few counts of this clone. The J gene is TRBJ2-7, the V gene TRBV6-1; TRBD1 agrees at 12 bases. Germline V gene data show CDR1 as MNHNS and CDR2 as SASEGT. J gave up 4 bases and V 3 bases, and 4 bases lay outside the gene matches. This CDR3 is built from 15 residues. The CDR3 is CASSEGQGAFYEQYF. The DNA for the CDR3 is TGTGCCAGCAGTGAGGGACAGGGGGCATTTTACGAGCAGTACTTC.

V usage is TRBV27 and J usage is TRBJ1-1; D perhaps matches TRBD1 (5 bases). CDR1 and CDR2 from the germline V gene are MNHEY and SMNVEV (reference sequence). CDR3 length equals 13 residues. V was clipped by 2 bases and J by 5 bases, with 9 bases between them. The DNA of the CDR3 is TGTGCCAGCAGTTTAGGGCCAGGGACTGAAGCTTTCTTT. It translates to CASSLGPGTEAFF.

The rearrangement links TRBV29-1 to TRBJ2-7; tentatively, D is TRBD1 (6 bases). Germline CDR1 reads SQVTM; CDR2 reads ANQGSEA. The ends were cut back, 6 bases at V and 7 bases at J, with 16 bases in the middle. The CDR3 totals 12 residues. The CDR3 DNA reads TGCAGCGTCGATACAGGGATGGTTGAGCAGTACTTC. This sequence encodes CSVDTGMVEQYF.

The chain joins TRBV5-4 to TRBJ2-2; no clear D. The CDR3 extends over 14 amino acids. V lost 2 bases and J lost 2, with 7 bases in between. Germline CDR1 is SGHNT and CDR2 is YYREEE (reference sequence). The CDR3 loop is CASSFPSNTGELFF. CDR3 nucleotide sequence: TGTGCCAGCAGCTTTCCCAGTAACACCGGGGAGCTGTTTTTT. Full variable domain (outside the CDR3, taken from reference TRBV5-4 and TRBJ2-2): ETGVTQSPTHLIKTRGQQVTLRCSSQSGHNTVSWYQQALGQGPQFIFQYYREEENGRGNFPPRFSGLQFPNYSSELNVNALELDDSALYLCASSFPSNTGELFFGEGSRLTVL.

The chain employs TRBV7-2 and TRBJ1-5; the match to TRBD1 covers 7 bases. The CDR3 has 16 amino acids. The germline V gene has CDR1 SGHTA and CDR2 FQGNSA. J was trimmed by 2 bases and V by 3 bases; bases with no gene match: 7. The CDR3 here is CASSFRAGGGNQPQHF. CDR3 nucleotides: TGTGCCAGCAGCTTTCGGGCAGGGGGTGGCAATCAGCCCCAGCATTTT.

This clone was observed a few times. The chain employs TRBV6-1 and TRBJ2-7; D gene ambiguous. CDR3 size: 8 residues. Germline CDR1 MNHNS, CDR2 SASEGT. The V end lost 8 bases, the J end lost 9 bases, and 5 bases lay between the germline ends. CDR3 nucleotide sequence: TGTGCCAGCTCCGGGCAGTACTTC. Amino acids: CASSGQYF.